This entry lists 10 T cell receptor beta chains sequenced from one sample in a study of T-cell reconstitution after alpha-beta-depleted transplantation in children. Preparation of the TCRbeta library used unique molecular identifiers. Each CDR3 protein is one row after TCRdb ran MiXCR on the PCR reads. The sample has hundreds of thousands of distinct CDR3 sequences, 20% to 25% seen once. The sequencing here drew on PBMCs, mostly from graft donor cells, taken 360 days after TCRalphabeta/CD19-depleted stem cell transplant. The receptors here all came from a boy in the first two years of life who had a stem cell transplant for acute myeloid leukemia, so the T cells may come from the graft donor.

This clonotype was seen ten or more times. CDR3 sequence (DNA): TGTGCCAGCAGCTTAGCGGAGCAGCGGCCCTCTAATGAGCAGTTCTTC. It encodes CASSLAEQRPSNEQFF. This rearrangement joins TRBV7-6 to TRBJ2-1; TRBD2 is a possible D gene (5 bases). The germline V and J ends were trimmed by 0 bases and 7 bases, with 16 bases remaining between them. The CDR3 is 16 amino acids. Germline V lookup: CDR1 SGHVS, CDR2 FNYEAQ.

The J gene is TRBJ2-7, the V gene TRBV20-1; no definite D call. The germline V and J ends were trimmed by 3 bases and 2 bases, with 11 bases remaining between them. The CDR3 is made up of 13 amino acids. Germline CDR1 reads DFQATT; CDR2 reads SNEGSKA (reference sequence). For the CDR3, the DNA is TGCAGTGCTAGTCTCATACAGACCTACGAGCAGTACTTC. Its protein product is CSASLIQTYEQYF.

This clonotype was observed at least ten times. The chain employs TRBV20-1 and TRBJ2-7; 8 positions agree with TRBD2. The ends lost 6 bases at V and 0 bases at J; junction bases unmatched: 7. Germline V CDR1 and CDR2: DFQATT, SNEGSKA (reference sequence). The length of the CDR3 is 14 residues. Written as DNA, the CDR3 is TGCAGTGCCTACCTAGCGGGCAGCTCCTACGAGCAGTACGTC. It encodes CSAYLAGSSYEQYV.

This clonotype was counted only a few times. The CDR3 DNA reads as TGTGCCAGCAGGGGAGCGGGGGGGCCGGTTGAGCAGTTCTTC. Residues: CASRGAGGPVEQFF. The chain is built from TRBV28 and TRBJ2-1, with 10 bases fitting TRBD2. V shed 6 bases and J 9 bases; nucleotides not matched to a gene: 8. Germline V gene lookup returns CDR1 MDHEN and CDR2 SYDVKM. The CDR3 is made up of 14 amino acids.

The chain couples TRBV6-5 to TRBJ1-1, with D possibly TRBD1 on 5 matching bases. V dropped 0 bases and J dropped 1 base, with 12 bases sitting between them. This CDR3 has 16 residues. The germline gives CDR1 MNHEY, CDR2 SVGAGI. This CDR3 is CASSYSGRSTNTEAFF. In DNA, the CDR3 is TGTGCCAGCAGTTACTCGGGACGGAGCACGAACACTGAAGCTTTCTTT.

In its sample, this clonotype was seen many times. This chain joins TRBV27 and TRBJ1-6; D gene ambiguous. The CDR3 runs to 14 residues. Trimming took off 4 bases at V and 7 bases at J, with 11 bases between the two ends. Per germline, CDR1 MNHEY and CDR2 SMNVEV (reference sequence). CDR3 sequence reads: CASSSGRGNSPLHF. Written as DNA, the CDR3 is TGTGCCAGCAGTTCCGGACGAGGGAATTCACCCCTCCACTTT.

This clonotype was recorded many times. This sequence joins TRBV7-2 and TRBJ2-3; 9 bases match TRBD1. CDR3 size: 16 residues. CDR1 is SGHTA, CDR2 FQGNSA, per germline. J lost 2 bases, V lost 5 bases, and 8 bases had no gene match. CDR3 amino acids: CASSVKGTGTTDTQYF. CDR3 sequence (DNA): TGTGCCAGCAGCGTCAAAGGGACAGGGACCACAGATACGCAGTATTTT.

This clonotype showed up just a few times. The CDR3 DNA reads as TGTGCCATCAGTGAATCCGGGACAGGGGCAATCAATCAGCCCCAGCATTTT. Its protein product is CAISESGTGAINQPQHF. This chain joins TRBV10-3 and TRBJ1-5; 10 nucleotides line up with TRBD1. CDR3 length equals 17 residues. Losses at the gene ends were 3 bases for V and 3 bases for J; bases not matched to a gene: 8. Germline assignment: CDR1 ENHRY and CDR2 SYGVKD.

This chain connects TRBV3-1 to TRBJ2-7; the D is unclear. Trimming shortened V by 0 bases and J by 0 bases, and 6 bases separated the two germline ends. The CDR3 consists of 14 residues. The germline V gene has CDR1 LGHDT and CDR2 YNNKEL (reference sequence). The CDR3 here is CASSQDPSSYEQYV. The CDR3 nucleotides are TGTGCCAGCAGCCAAGACCCGAGCTCCTACGAGCAGTACGTC.

V gene TRBV10-3 combines with J gene TRBJ2-5, with 7 bases fitting TRBD2. V shed 11 bases and J 4 bases; nucleotides not matched to a gene: 13. Germline V CDR1 and CDR2: ENHRY, SYGVKD. The CDR3 length is 14 residues. The CDR3 here is CAASPLASGETQYF. The CDR3 DNA follows: TGTGCCGCCAGTCCCCTAGCTAGCGGAGAGACCCAGTACTTC.